This T cell receptor beta chain was recorded in a study of T cell therapy after organ transplantation. Across the study: Expansion used a peptide pool of 30 HLA class I and II CMV epitopes. Patients received up to 6 T cell doses every 2 weeks. Long-term post-therapy blood was drawn 20 to 29 weeks after therapy ended.

Comment on this clone: Its antigen is as yet unknown.

The time point was: 20-29 weeks after completion of therapy. Clones were sequenced by immunoSEQ multiplex PCR, and TCRdb holds only the in-frame ones, with some missing. Of about 20,000 clones listed, 65% to 85% were seen once; the top ten hold under 45%. V lost 3 bases, J lost 3 bases, and 0 bases stayed unmatched. CDR3 length equals 15 residues. Germline CDR1 and CDR2: SGDLS and YYNGEE. This chain uses TRBV9 with TRBJ2-1; 13 bases map to TRBD2. The starting material was CD8+ T cells from blood, obtained after autologous CMV-specific T cell therapy. The clonotype was recovered from a human patient who had received a solid organ transplant and had CMV disease. A subset of T cells may come from the graft donor. The CDR3 protein is CASSGTSGSYNEQFF. The CDR3 DNA sequence: TGTGCCAGCAGCGGGACTAGCGGGAGCTACAATGAGCAGTTCTTC. The entire variable domain, with the rest obtained from reference TRBV9 and TRBJ2-1, is as follows: DSGVTQTPKHLITATGQRVTLRCSPRSGDLSVYWYQQSLDQGLQFLIQYYNGEERAKGNILERFSAQQFPDLHSELNLSSLELGDSALYFCASSGTSGSYNEQFFGPGTRLTVL.